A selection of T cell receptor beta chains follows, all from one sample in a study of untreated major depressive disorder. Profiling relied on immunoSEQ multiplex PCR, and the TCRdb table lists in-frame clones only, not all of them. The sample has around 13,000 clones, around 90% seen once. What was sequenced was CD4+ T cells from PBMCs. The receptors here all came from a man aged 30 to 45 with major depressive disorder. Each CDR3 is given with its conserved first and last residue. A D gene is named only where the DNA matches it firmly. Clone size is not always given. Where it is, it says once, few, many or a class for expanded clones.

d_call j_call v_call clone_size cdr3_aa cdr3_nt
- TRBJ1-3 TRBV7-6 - CASSLDAGFSGNTIYF TGTGCCAGCAGCTTAGACGCAGGGTTCTCCGGAAACACCATATATTTT
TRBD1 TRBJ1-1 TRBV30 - CAWGGTANTEAFF TGTGCCTGGGGGGGGACAGCGAACACTGAAGCTTTCTTT
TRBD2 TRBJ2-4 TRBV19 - CASSMVGSGVGKNIQYF TGTGCCAGTAGTATGGTCGGAAGCGGGGTTGGCAAAAACATTCAGTACTTC
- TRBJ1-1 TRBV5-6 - CASSAVQGRRDTEAFF TGTGCCAGCAGCGCGGTACAAGGACGGAGGGACACTGAAGCTTTCTTT
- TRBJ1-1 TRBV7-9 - CASSLNQENTEAFF TGTGCCAGCAGCTTAAATCAGGAGAACACTGAAGCTTTCTTT
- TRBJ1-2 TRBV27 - CASSLTIEGVRNYGYTF TGTGCCAGCAGTTTAACTATCGAGGGGGTCAGGAACTATGGCTACACCTTC
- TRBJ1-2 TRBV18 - CASSPPEYGYTF TGTGCCAGCTCACCGCCGGAGTATGGCTACACCTTC
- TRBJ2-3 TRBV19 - CASTGGRGISDTQYF TGTGCCAGTACGGGGGGCAGGGGGATTTCAGATACGCAGTATTTT
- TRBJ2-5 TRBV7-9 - CASSRPPRDQETQYF TGTGCCAGCAGTAGACCCCCCAGGGACCAAGAGACCCAGTACTTC
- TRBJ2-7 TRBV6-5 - CASSSPTGTYEQYF TGTGCCAGCAGTTCGCCCACGGGGACCTACGAGCAGTACTTC
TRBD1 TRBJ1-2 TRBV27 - CASSFRGTGEGYTF TGTGCCAGCAGTTTTCGGGGGACAGGGGAAGGCTACACCTTC
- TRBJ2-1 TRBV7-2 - CASSSRTYNEQFF TGTGCCAGCAGTAGTAGAACATACAATGAGCAGTTCTTC
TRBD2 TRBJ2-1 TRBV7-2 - CASSRYRGGPYNEQFF TGTGCCAGCAGCCGATATCGGGGGGGCCCATACAATGAGCAGTTCTTC
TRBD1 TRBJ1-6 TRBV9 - CASSVRSGTGGSPLHF TGTGCCAGCAGCGTAAGGTCCGGGACAGGTGGGTCACCCCTCCACTTT
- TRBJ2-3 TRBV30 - CAWSFAGPSRADTQYF TGTGCCTGGAGCTTTGCGGGCCCCAGTAGGGCAGATACGCAGTATTTT
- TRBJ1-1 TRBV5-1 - CASSFDRQNTEAFF TGCGCCAGCAGCTTCGACAGGCAGAACACTGAAGCTTTCTTT
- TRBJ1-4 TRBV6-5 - CASSYGGAANEKLFF TGTGCCAGCAGTTACGGGGGGGCTGCTAATGAAAAACTGTTTTTT
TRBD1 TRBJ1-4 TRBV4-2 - CASSLGTGGAANEKLFF TGTGCCAGCAGCCTTGGGACAGGGGGCGCGGCTAATGAAAAACTGTTTTTT
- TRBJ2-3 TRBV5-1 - CASSLFATDTQYF TGCGCCAGCAGCTTGTTCGCCACAGATACGCAGTATTTT
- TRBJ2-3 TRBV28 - CASSLSSFTDTQYF TGTGCCAGCAGTTTGTCCTCCTTCACAGATACGCAGTATTTT
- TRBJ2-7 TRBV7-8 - CASSLGRVYEQYF TGTGCCAGCAGCTTAGGCAGGGTATACGAGCAGTACTTC
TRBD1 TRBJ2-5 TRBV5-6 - CASSLSTGGYETQYF TGTGCCAGCAGCTTGTCAACAGGGGGCTACGAGACCCAGTACTTC
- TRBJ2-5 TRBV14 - CASSQVWEDQYF TGTGCCAGCAGCCAAGTTTGGGAGGACCAGTACTTC
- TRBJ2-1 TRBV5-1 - CASSLGSSYNEQFF TGCGCCAGCAGCTTGGGGAGCTCCTACAATGAGCAGTTCTTC
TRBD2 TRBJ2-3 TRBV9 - CASSPTSGGTDTQYF TGTGCCAGCTCTCCGACTAGCGGGGGCACAGATACGCAGTATTTT
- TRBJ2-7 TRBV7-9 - CASRPRTDNTPVYF TGTGCCAGCAGACCCAGGACAGATAATACCCCGGTGTACTTC
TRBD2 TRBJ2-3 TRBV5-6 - CASRVSGGAHTQYF TGTGCCAGCAGGGTTAGCGGGGGGGCACATACGCAGTATTTT
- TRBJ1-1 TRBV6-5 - CITYPGLLNTEAFF TGCATTACCTATCCGGGGTTATTGAACACTGAAGCTTTCTTT
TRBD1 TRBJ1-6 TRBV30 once CAWSVGQGASPLHF TGTGCCTGGAGTGTGGGACAGGGGGCTTCACCCCTCCACTTT
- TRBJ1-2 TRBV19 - CASSGTESRGYTF TGTGCCAGTAGCGGGACTGAGTCTCGTGGCTACACCTTC
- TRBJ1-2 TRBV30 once CAWKRQGLDGYTF TGTGCCTGGAAGCGACAAGGGTTGGATGGCTACACCTTC
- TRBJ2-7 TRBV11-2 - CASSFGPGLGNEQYF TGTGCCAGCAGCTTCGGTCCGGGACTTGGGAACGAGCAGTACTTC
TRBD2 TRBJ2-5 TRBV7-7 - CASSSLAGAEETQYF TGTGCTAGCAGCTCTCTAGCGGGGGCCGAGGAGACCCAGTACTTC
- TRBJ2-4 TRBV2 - CASSAQGRGDIQYF TGTGCCAGCAGTGCACAGGGCCGGGGCGACATTCAGTACTTC
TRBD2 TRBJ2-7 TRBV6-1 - CASSEKASGGYEQYF TGTGCCAGCAGTGAAAAGGCTAGCGGGGGGTACGAGCAGTACTTC
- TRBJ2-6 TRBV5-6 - CASSPGASGANVLTF TGTGCCAGCAGCCCTGGTGCCTCTGGGGCCAACGTCCTGACTTTC
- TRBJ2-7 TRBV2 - CASSVRSYEQYF TGTGCCAGCAGTGTTAGGTCCTACGAGCAGTACTTC
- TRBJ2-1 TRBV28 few CASSSGAYNEQFF TGTGCCAGCAGTTCAGGGGCCTACAATGAGCAGTTCTTC
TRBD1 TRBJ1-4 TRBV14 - CASSRPGTAEKLFF TGTGCCAGCAGCCGACCCGGGACAGCTGAAAAACTGTTTTTT
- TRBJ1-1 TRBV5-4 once CASSSQQGGNTEAFF TGTGCCAGCAGCTCCCAACAGGGAGGGAACACTGAAGCTTTCTTT
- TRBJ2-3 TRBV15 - CATSRGGAGTDTQYF TGTGCCACCAGCAGAGGGGGGGCAGGCACAGATACGCAGTATTTT
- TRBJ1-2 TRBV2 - CASRETVNYGYTF TGTGCCAGCAGGGAGACAGTTAACTATGGCTACACCTTC
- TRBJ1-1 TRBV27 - CASRSMGGSTEAFF TGTGCCAGCAGGTCTATGGGGGGTAGCACTGAAGCTTTCTTT
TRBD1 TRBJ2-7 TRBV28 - CASSPRLTGGQDEQYF TGTGCCAGCAGTCCCCGCCTAACAGGGGGCCAAGACGAGCAGTACTTC
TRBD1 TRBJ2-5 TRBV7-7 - CASSFDRGETQYF TGTGCTAGCAGCTTCGACAGGGGGGAGACCCAGTACTTC
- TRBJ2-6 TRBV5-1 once CASSLVVSGANVLTF TGCGCCAGCAGCTTGGTTGTCTCTGGGGCCAACGTCCTGACTTTC
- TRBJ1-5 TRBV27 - CASSERDQPQHF TGTGCCAGCAGTGAACGGGATCAGCCCCAGCATTTT
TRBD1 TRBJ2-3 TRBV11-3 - CASSLTGTWNTQYF TGTGCCAGCAGCTTGACAGGGACATGGAATACGCAGTATTTT
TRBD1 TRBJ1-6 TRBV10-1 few CASSQDRNSPLHF TGCGCCAGCAGTCAGGACAGGAATTCACCCCTCCACTTT
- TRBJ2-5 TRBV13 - CASSLFPGMGSVKETQYF TGTGCCAGCAGCTTATTTCCGGGTATGGGTAGCGTGAAAGAGACCCAGTACTTC
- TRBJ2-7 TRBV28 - CASSPPGRLSYEQYF TGTGCCAGCAGTCCCCCGGGACGATTATCCTACGAGCAGTACTTC
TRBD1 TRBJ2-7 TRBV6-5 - CASRQGTGVPYF TGTGCCAGCAGACAGGGGACAGGGGTCCCGTACTTC
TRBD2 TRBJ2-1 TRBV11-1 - CASSSRGAGVLNEQFF TGTGCCAGCAGCTCCCGGGGAGCGGGGGTGCTCAATGAGCAGTTCTTC
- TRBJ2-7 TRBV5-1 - CASSLESGIGLHEQYF TGCGCCAGCAGCTTGGAATCAGGAATAGGTCTCCACGAGCAGTACTTC
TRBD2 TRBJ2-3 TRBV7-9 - CASSSSGTRTDTQYF TGTGCCAGCAGCTCGTCCGGGACTAGAACAGATACGCAGTATTTT
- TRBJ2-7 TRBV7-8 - CASTSRWSEYEQYF TGTGCCAGCACTTCGCGATGGTCGGAATACGAGCAGTACTTC